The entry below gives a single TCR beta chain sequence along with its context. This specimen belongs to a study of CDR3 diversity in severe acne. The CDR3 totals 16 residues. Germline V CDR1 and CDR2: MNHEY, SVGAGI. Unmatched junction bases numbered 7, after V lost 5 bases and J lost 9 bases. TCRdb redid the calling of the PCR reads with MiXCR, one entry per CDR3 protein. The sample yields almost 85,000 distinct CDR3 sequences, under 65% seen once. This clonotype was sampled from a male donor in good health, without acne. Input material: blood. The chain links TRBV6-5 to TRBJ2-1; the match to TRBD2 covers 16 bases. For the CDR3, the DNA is TGTGCCAGCAGTCAAGGGACTAGCGGGGGGGCGGGTGAGCAGTTCTTC. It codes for CASSQGTSGGAGEQFF.